This entry features one T cell receptor (beta chain) sequence. Its specificity is unknown. In TCRdb, the 5' RACE reads were re-called with MiXCR into one record per CDR3 protein. The sample has roughly 42,000 distinct CDR3 sequences, roughly 30% seen once. Germline CDR1 DFQATT, CDR2 SNEGSKA (reference sequence). The CDR3 loop spans 13 amino acids. Trimming stripped 0 bases from V and 1 base from J, with 6 bases between. The memory fraction was CD4+CD45RO+CD25- cells. The study's findings and limits: Tumor-infiltrating Treg TCR alpha and beta sequences overlapped most with tumor naive CD4+ T cells, then blood naive.

The clonotype originates from a female donor with breast cancer. The J gene is TRBJ1-2, the V gene TRBV20-1; no clear D gene. Source material: tumor-infiltrating memory CD4+ T cells sorted from the breast tumor. Subset noted: memory CD4+ T cells, CD4+CD45RO+CD25-. CDR3 protein: CSARDQVNYGYTF. For the CDR3, the DNA is TGCAGTGCTAGAGATCAGGTTAACTATGGCTACACCTTC.